These 31 T cell receptor beta chains share one sample of origin, sequenced in a study of cytotoxic CD8 clonotypes in ibrutinib-treated CLL. Data came from immunoSEQ multiplex PCR; TCRdb stores just in-frame clones and leaves some out. This table holds tens of thousands of clones, 55% to 70% found once. The starting material was PBMCs, obtained after 24 months of ibrutinib treatment. These receptors were taken from a human donor with chronic lymphocytic leukemia.

V is TRBV18 and J is TRBJ2-5; possible D gene TRBD1, 6 bases. V gave up 3 bases and J gave up 0 bases, with 11 bases separating them. This CDR3 spans 15 amino acids. Germline lookup yields CDR1 KGHSH and CDR2 LQKENI. In DNA, the CDR3 is TGTGCCAGCTCACCGGGACACCTGTACCAAGAGACCCAGTACTTC. Amino acid sequence: CASSPGHLYQETQYF.

The chain couples TRBV9 to TRBJ2-7, with 7 positions matching TRBD1. The germline CDR1 and CDR2 sequences are SGDLS and YYNGEE. V was pared by 4 bases and J by 7 bases, with 11 bases of the junction left unmatched. The CDR3 has 14 residues. The CDR3, as DNA: TGTGCCAGCAGCCCAGGGGGTTGGTCGCATGAGCAGTACTTC. It encodes CASSPGGWSHEQYF. The variable domain in full, completed from reference TRBV9 and TRBJ2-7, reads DSGVTQTPKHLITATGQRVTLRCSPRSGDLSVYWYQQSLDQGLQFLIQYYNGEERAKGNILERFSAQQFPDLHSELNLSSLELGDSALYFCASSPGGWSHEQYFGPGTRLTVT.

To note about this clone: A much more abundant neighbour one base away suggests this may be a read error. The DNA of the CDR3 is TGTGCCAGCAGCTTTGACACCGGGGAGCTGTTTTTT. Amino acid sequence: CASSFDTGELFF. This rearrangement joins TRBV5-6 to TRBJ2-2; D is unresolved. This CDR3 spans 12 amino acids. Deletions cut 2 bases from V and 3 bases from J, with 2 bases between. Germline V gives CDR1 SGHDT, CDR2 YYEEEE.

The chain uses TRBV10-2 and TRBJ2-5, with D uncertain. The CDR3 has 14 residues. In germline, CDR1 is WSHSY, CDR2 SAAADI. With 8 bases removed from V and 7 bases from J, the gap between germline ends came to 20 bases. The CDR3 coding sequence is TGCGCCAGCCTGCACCGTTACGACCCTTTGACCCAGTACTTC. It encodes CASLHRYDPLTQYF.

This chain links TRBV18 with TRBJ2-1; 8 bases line up with TRBD1. Germline assignment: CDR1 KGHSH and CDR2 LQKENI. The trim removed 4 bases at V and 6 bases at J, leaving 5 bases unmatched. This CDR3 contains 14 residues. CDR3 residues: CASSRTGTGNEQFF. CDR3 nucleotide sequence: TGTGCCAGCTCACGGACAGGGACTGGCAATGAGCAGTTCTTC.

This rearrangement joins TRBV27 to TRBJ1-1; no clear D gene. V shed 5 bases and J shed 3 bases, with 16 bases lying between them. This CDR3 region has 15 residues. Per the germline V gene, CDR1 is MNHEY and CDR2 is SMNVEV (reference sequence). Here the CDR3 reads CASSRLRYQDTEAFF. CDR3 in DNA: TGTGCCAGCAGTCGGCTCAGATATCAGGACACTGAAGCTTTCTTT.

The chain joins TRBV6-5 to TRBJ1-1, with D unclear. The ends were cut back, 6 bases at V and 2 bases at J, with 7 bases in the middle. Per germline, CDR1 MNHEY and CDR2 SVGAGI. There are 12 residues in the CDR3. CDR3 DNA sequence: TGTGCCAGCAGCCCCGATAACACTGAAGCTTTCTTT. Residues: CASSPDNTEAFF.

The chain uses TRBV6-5 and TRBJ1-4, with TRBD1 as a possible D gene (6 bases). Germline V lookup: CDR1 MNHEY, CDR2 SVGAGI. The CDR3 sequence is 14 residues long. V lost 7 bases, J lost 4 bases, and 13 bases lay in between. In DNA form, the CDR3 reads TGTGCCAGCACTAGGGGGAGTCTTAATGAAAAACTGTTTTTT. Encoded protein: CASTRGSLNEKLFF.

CDR3 loop: CAWSETSGRFYNEQFF. CDR3 in DNA: TGTGCCTGGAGTGAGACTAGCGGGAGGTTCTACAATGAGCAGTTCTTC. V is TRBV30 and J is TRBJ2-1; 13 bases line up with TRBD2. The V and J ends lost 1 base and 3 bases, in that order; junction bases with no gene match: 3. The CDR3 is made up of 16 amino acids. Germline V gives CDR1 GTSNPN, CDR2 SVGIG (reference sequence).

This clone has just a few counts. The CDR3 DNA reads as TGTGCCAGCAGTAGAACCGGGCCACAAAGGGGGGCTTTCTTT. It codes for CASSRTGPQRGAFF. This chain joins TRBV7-2 and TRBJ1-1, with a possible D match to TRBD1 (6 bases). The CDR3 has 14 residues. The V gene's germline CDR1 is SGHTA and CDR2 FQGNSA. V was clipped by 6 bases and J by 11 bases, with 22 bases between them.

This clone appeared once. A much larger clonotype is one base distant, so this may be a read error. This chain links TRBV6-6 with TRBJ1-3; D uncertain. Per germline, CDR1 MNHNY and CDR2 SVGAGI (reference sequence). The V gene lost 5 bases and the J gene lost 4 bases, with 3 bases spanning the gap. The CDR3 sequence is 11 residues long. CDR3 bases: TGTGCCAGCAGTCAAGGAAACACCATATATTTT. Amino acid sequence: CASSQGNTIYF.

The chain links TRBV6-1 to TRBJ1-4; TRBD1 matches at 8 bases. The germline V gene encodes CDR1 MNHNS and CDR2 SASEGT. This CDR3 spans 15 amino acids. With 2 bases clipped from V and 6 bases from J, the junction kept 5 bases outside the gene matches. CDR3 DNA: TGTGCCAGCAGTGAAACGGGGACAGGACATGAAAAACTGTTTTTT. Encoded protein: CASSETGTGHEKLFF.

The chain recombines TRBV5-5 with TRBJ1-4, with 9 bases fitting TRBD1. Germline trimming cut 4 bases from V and 4 bases from J; bases unmatched to any gene: 8. CDR1 and CDR2 from the germline V gene are SGHKS and YYEKEE (reference sequence). There are 16 residues in the CDR3. In DNA form, the CDR3 reads TGTGCCAGCAGCCCGCTGGGACAGGGCTTTAATGAAAAACTGTTTTTT. Protein: CASSPLGQGFNEKLFF.

The chain uses TRBV2 and TRBJ2-3, with D possibly being TRBD2 (6 bases). V shed 11 bases and J shed 0 bases, with 15 bases lying between them. The length of the CDR3 is 14 residues. The germline gives CDR1 SNHLY, CDR2 FYNNEI. Written as DNA, the CDR3 is TGTGCCGACCGGGGGACCACCAGCACAGATACGCAGTATTTT. Its translation is CADRGTTSTDTQYF.

The rearrangement links TRBV5-4 to TRBJ1-1, with a tentative D call TRBD1 (6 bases). Trimming left V 3 bases short and J 3 bases short, with 27 bases between. There are 19 residues in the CDR3. Germline CDR1 SGHNT, CDR2 YYREEE (reference sequence). The CDR3 coding sequence is TGTGCCAGCAGCTGGGGAGGGTTGGGACACCCGTCCGCGGACACTGAAGCTTTCTTT. Amino acid sequence: CASSWGGLGHPSADTEAFF.

The chain recombines TRBV19 with TRBJ2-5, with D possibly being TRBD1 (6 bases). The germline V and J ends were trimmed by 1 base and 3 bases, with 12 bases remaining between them. Germline CDR1 is LNHDA and CDR2 is SQIVND (reference sequence). The CDR3 has 15 amino acids. The CDR3 DNA reads TGTGCCAGTAGTATAGCCACAGGGAAAAAAGAGACCCAGTACTTC. Translated: CASSIATGKKETQYF.

The J gene is TRBJ1-2, the V gene TRBV2; possible D gene TRBD1, 6 bases. CDR1 is SNHLY, CDR2 FYNNEI, per germline. V lost 7 bases, J lost 2 bases, and 11 bases lay in between. CDR3 length: 13 residues. The CDR3 nucleotides read TGTGCCAGCACCAGTGACAGGAACTATGGCTACACCTTC. Its protein product is CASTSDRNYGYTF. The full variable domain, rest sourced from reference TRBV2 and TRBJ1-2, is EPEVTQTPSHQVTQMGQEVILRCVPISNHLYFYWYRQILGQKVEFLVSFYNNEISEKSEIFDDQFSVERPDGSNFTLKIRSTKLEDSAMYFCASTSDRNYGYTFGSGTRLTVV.

This chain connects TRBV28 to TRBJ2-3, with a possible D match to TRBD1 (5 bases). V was clipped by 2 bases and J by 0 bases, with 9 bases between them. This CDR3 has 15 residues. Germline V gene data show CDR1 as MDHEN and CDR2 as SYDVKM. This CDR3 is CASSLQGWSTDTQYF. The CDR3 nucleotides read TGTGCCAGCAGTTTACAGGGCTGGAGCACAGATACGCAGTATTTT.

The rearrangement links TRBV19 to TRBJ1-5; weak D call: TRBD1 (5 bases). The length of the CDR3 is 15 residues. The germline V gene encodes CDR1 LNHDA and CDR2 SQIVND (reference sequence). Deletions cut 3 bases from V and 4 bases from J, with 13 bases between. This chain's CDR3 is CASSIVGPGNQPQHF. The CDR3 DNA reads TGTGCCAGTAGTATTGTCGGACCAGGGAATCAGCCCCAGCATTTT.

This clone was seen a handful of times. The rearrangement uses TRBV28 and TRBJ2-5; the match to TRBD2 covers 8 bases. The CDR3 runs 13 residues. The V gene's germline CDR1 is MDHEN and CDR2 SYDVKM. The trim removed 5 bases at V and 5 bases at J, leaving 4 bases unmatched. CDR3: CASSGGGLETQYF. CDR3 sequence (DNA): TGTGCCAGCAGTGGCGGGGGGCTGGAGACCCAGTACTTC. The whole variable domain, filled in from reference TRBV28 and TRBJ2-5, reads DVKVTQSSRYLVKRTGEKVFLECVQDMDHENMFWYRQDPGLGLRLIYFSYDVKMKEKGDIPEGYSVSREKKERFSLILESASTNQTSMYLCASSGGGLETQYFGPGTRLLVL.

This clone was recorded a few times. V is TRBV9 and J is TRBJ2-1; D is ambiguous. Germline V gene lookup returns CDR1 SGDLS and CDR2 YYNGEE. Trimming left V 4 bases short and J 9 bases short, with 20 bases between. This CDR3 is 15 amino acids long. The CDR3 protein is CASSPRFTSTLEQFF. CDR3 DNA sequence: TGTGCCAGCAGCCCCCGGTTCACCTCTACACTTGAGCAGTTCTTC.

This clone showed up many times. J is TRBJ2-5 and V is TRBV25-1; D is unresolved. This CDR3 has 10 residues. Germline V gives CDR1 MGHDK, CDR2 SYGVNS. V lost 8 bases, J lost 4 bases, and 5 bases lay in between. The CDR3 DNA sequence: TGTGCCAGCCGTCGAGAGACCCAGTACTTC. Residues: CASRRETQYF.

This clone was seen only a few times. The rearrangement uses TRBV4-1 and TRBJ2-7, with D perhaps TRBD1 (5 bases). There are 14 residues in the CDR3. Germline CDR1 MGHRA, CDR2 YSYEKL. Trimming shortened V by 1 base and J by 5 bases, and 12 bases separated the two germline ends. The CDR3 loop reads CASSQVGERDEQYF. CDR3 DNA sequence: TGCGCCAGCAGCCAAGTAGGGGAAAGGGACGAGCAGTACTTC.

The V gene is TRBV28, the J gene TRBJ2-3; a possible D gene is TRBD2 (6 bases). The germline gives CDR1 MDHEN, CDR2 SYDVKM. Trimming stripped 3 bases from V and 5 bases from J, with 9 bases between. This CDR3 spans 13 amino acids. The CDR3 DNA sequence: TGTGCCAGCAGTTTCGGGGGTGGAGATACGCAGTATTTT. Translating gives CASSFGGGDTQYF.

The rearrangement uses TRBV25-1 and TRBJ1-2; tentatively, D is TRBD1 (5 bases). The CDR3 covers 15 residues. V was shortened by 4 bases and J by 8 bases, with 20 bases between the two germline ends. Germline loops: CDR1 MGHDK, CDR2 SYGVNS. CDR3 nucleotides: TGTGCCAGCAGTGCCTTCGGGCAGGGACTAGGAGGCTACACCTTC. As protein: CASSAFGQGLGGYTF.

This clone was counted many times. The chain links TRBV6-1 to TRBJ2-5; 9 positions agree with TRBD1. Germline assignment: CDR1 MNHNS and CDR2 SASEGT. V was pared by 8 bases and J by 5 bases, with 12 bases of the junction left unmatched. CDR3 length: 15 amino acids. The CDR3: CASRAGTGRFETQYF. The CDR3 nucleotides read TGTGCCAGCCGTGCCGGGACAGGGAGGTTTGAGACCCAGTACTTC.

In this sample, this clone turned up a few times. This chain connects TRBV1 to TRBJ2-3. TRBV1 is a known pseudogene. The CDR3 extends over 13 amino acids. The CDR3, as DNA: TGCACCAGCAGCCTTGTCGCTTGGGATACGCAGTATTTT. This translates into CTSSLVAWDTQYF.

This chain connects TRBV6-5 to TRBJ2-5; D is ambiguous. This CDR3 has 13 residues. Germline CDR1 MNHEY, CDR2 SVGAGI. Trimming took 4 bases from V and 3 from J, leaving 9 bases between them. DNA for the CDR3: TGTGCCAGCAGTTTCCAGAACGAAGAGACCCAGTACTTC. This sequence encodes CASSFQNEETQYF.

This clone was picked up a small number of times. This chain joins TRBV4-1 and TRBJ1-4, with D perhaps TRBD1 (6 bases). The germline V and J ends were trimmed by 0 bases and 0 bases, with 14 bases remaining between them. The CDR3 contains 18 residues. Germline V gives CDR1 MGHRA, CDR2 YSYEKL. The CDR3 protein is CASSQDLVGQTTNEKLFF. CDR3 nucleotide sequence: TGCGCCAGCAGCCAAGACTTGGTAGGACAGACAACTAATGAAAAACTGTTTTTT.

This clone appeared a few times. The V gene is TRBV6-6, the J gene TRBJ1-2; D ambiguous. The germline gives CDR1 MNHNY, CDR2 SVGAGI (reference sequence). Trimming removed 0 bases from V and 1 base from J, with 12 bases in between. The CDR3 length is 16 residues. This CDR3 reads CASSYSEVLINYGYTF. DNA of the CDR3: TGTGCCAGCAGTTACTCGGAGGTCCTGATTAACTATGGCTACACCTTC.

This chain links TRBV6-1 with TRBJ2-3, with TRBD1 identical over 7 bases. The J segment lost 6 bases and the V segment lost 7 bases, leaving 10 bases of the junction unmatched. Germline CDR1 reads MNHNS; CDR2 reads SASEGT. This CDR3 is 14 amino acids long. CDR3 nucleotide sequence: TGTGCCAGCATTCTGGGGACAGCCACTGATACGCAGTATTTT. This gives the protein CASILGTATDTQYF.